This is a list of T cell receptor beta chains from one sample in a study of OX40 agonist ivuxolimab in advanced cancers. Clones were sequenced by immunoSEQ multiplex PCR, and TCRdb holds only the in-frame ones, with some missing. The table includes approximately 100,000 clones, about nine tenths detected once. The source material was CD4+ or CD8+ T cells sorted from blood, sampled in a trial of the OX40 agonist ivuxolimab. All receptors derive from an adult with an advanced solid tumor such as melanoma, head and neck, liver or kidney cancer. CDR3s include the opening cysteine and the closing phenylalanine or tryptophan. D genes are given only for firm matches. Size tells how often a clone was seen (once, few, many) or the class of an expanded clone, and some rows leave it out.

clone_size cdr3_length j_call v_call d_call cdr3_nt cdr3_aa
NA 15 TRBJ2-7 TRBV5-1 NA TGCGCCAGCAGCCCGGCGCGACAGAGCTCCTACGAGCAGTACTTC CASSPARQSSYEQYF
NA 15 TRBJ2-2 TRBV11-2 NA TGTGCCAGCAGCTCCAGGAGGCCATCCACCGGGGAGCTGTTTTTT CASSSRRPSTGELFF
NA 13 TRBJ1-2 TRBV27 NA TGTGCCAGCAGTTTAAAGGGAAACTATGGCTACACCTTC CASSLKGNYGYTF
NA 20 TRBJ2-7 TRBV2 TRBD2 TGTGCCAGCAGGCGACAGTCCGGGTCTAGACTAGCGCAATTCTCCTACGAGCAGTACTTC CASRRQSGSRLAQFSYEQYF
NA 18 TRBJ1-1 TRBV5-8 TRBD1 TGTGCCAGCAGCCTTGGACAGGGGGGCCCAAGGGGGAACACTGAAGCTTTCTTT CASSLGQGGPRGNTEAFF
NA 16 TRBJ2-5 TRBV19 TRBD1 TGTGCCAGTAGTTCGGGACAGGGGGCGACCGAAGAGACCCAGTACTTC CASSSGQGATEETQYF
NA 16 TRBJ2-1 TRBV7-2 TRBD2 TGTGCCAGCAGCCGACTAGCGGGGCCCCGGTACAATGAGCAGTTCTTC CASSRLAGPRYNEQFF
NA 13 TRBJ1-3 TRBV2 NA TGTGCCAGCAGGCAGGATTCTGGAAACACCATATATTTT CASRQDSGNTIYF
NA 16 TRBJ2-2 TRBV2 TRBD2 TGTGCCAGCAACGAATGGGGGGGTCTGAACACCGGGGAGCTGTTTTTT CASNEWGGLNTGELFF
NA 14 TRBJ2-5 TRBV7-2 NA TGTGCCAGCAGCTTAGTGGCGGCACAAGAGACCCAGTACTTC CASSLVAAQETQYF
NA 18 TRBJ2-1 TRBV5-1 TRBD1 TGCGCCAGCAGCGAGGGACAGGCTAGGTTTTTGGGTCACAATGAGCAGTTCTTC CASSEGQARFLGHNEQFF
NA 15 TRBJ2-7 TRBV7-2 NA TGTGCCAGCAGCACACTAGCTAGTAACAGGAACGAGCAGTACTTC CASSTLASNRNEQYF
NA 13 TRBJ2-1 TRBV7-3 TRBD1 TGTGCCAGCAGCTTACAGGGGGCTCACGAGCAGTTCTTC CASSLQGAHEQFF
NA 13 TRBJ2-3 TRBV19 NA TGTGCCAGTAGTTCTAGCGGCACAGATACGCAGTATTTT CASSSSGTDTQYF
NA 15 TRBJ2-7 TRBV5-1 TRBD2 TGCGCCAGCAGCCAGACTAGCGACTATTTTGACGAGCAGTACTTC CASSQTSDYFDEQYF
NA 16 TRBJ2-1 TRBV5-1 NA TGCGCCAGCACCGAAAGCGGTTCCCCTAGGGTCAATGAGCAGTTCTTC CASTESGSPRVNEQFF
NA 13 TRBJ1-2 TRBV5-1 TRBD1 TGCGCCAGCAGCGAAGGGACAGTCTATGGCTACACCTTC CASSEGTVYGYTF
NA 13 TRBJ2-7 TRBV6-5 TRBD2 TGTGCCAGCAGAGTCCCTAGCGGGTACGAGCAGTACTTC CASRVPSGYEQYF
NA 11 TRBJ2-7 TRBV6-1 NA TGTGCCAGCACAGGACTCTACGAGCAGTACTTC CASTGLYEQYF
NA 16 TRBJ2-1 TRBV5-1 TRBD2 TGCGCCAGCAGCTTGGCCTTAGCGGGAGGACCCAATGAGCAGTTCTTC CASSLALAGGPNEQFF
NA 14 TRBJ1-2 TRBV13 NA TGTGCCAGCAGCTTAGAGTCACAGGGTGGTGGCTACACCTTC CASSLESQGGGYTF
few 16 TRBJ2-5 TRBV14 TRBD2 TGTGCCAGCAGCCAAGGGGGACTAGCGGGAGTGGAGACCCAGTACTTC CASSQGGLAGVETQYF
once 13 TRBJ1-2 TRBV10-3 NA TGTGCCATCAGTGGTAACAGTAACTATGGCTACACCTTC CAISGNSNYGYTF
NA 11 TRBJ1-3 TRBV9 NA TGTGCCAGCAGAGGGGGAAACACCATATATTTT CASRGGNTIYF
NA 15 TRBJ1-5 TRBV6-5 NA TGTGCCAGCAGTGCCGAAGGGGCAGTCTATCAGCCCCAGCATTTT CASSAEGAVYQPQHF
once 13 TRBJ2-1 TRBV29-1 NA TGCAGCGTTGGACGGAACTCCTACAATGAGCAGTTCTTC CSVGRNSYNEQFF
few 15 TRBJ2-2 TRBV7-8 NA TGTGCCAGCAGCCCGGGCCCGGGATACACCGGGGAGCTGTTTTTT CASSPGPGYTGELFF
NA 15 TRBJ1-2 TRBV6-4 NA TGTGCCAGCAGTGTCTTGGGGAGTCAAAACTATGGCTACACCTTC CASSVLGSQNYGYTF
NA 18 TRBJ2-3 TRBV11-3 TRBD1 TGTGCCAGCAGGCTTAGTGCCCACAGGGGCCTGCGGCGGGATACGCAGTATTTT CASRLSAHRGLRRDTQYF
once 14 TRBJ2-7 TRBV6-1 TRBD1 TGTGCCAGCACCCCCGGAGACAGGGCCTACGAGCAGTACTTC CASTPGDRAYEQYF
few 15 TRBJ2-7 TRBV10-3 NA TGTGCCATCAGTGAGTCGGGCGGGAACACCTACGAGCAGTACTTC CAISESGGNTYEQYF
NA 14 TRBJ2-7 TRBV5-1 NA TGCGCCAGCAGCTTGGCTAGCAGTGGGAACGAGCAGTACTTC CASSLASSGNEQYF
NA 14 TRBJ2-1 TRBV9 TRBD2 TGTGCCAGCAGCCTAGCGGGAGCTGTGAATGAGCAGTTCTTC CASSLAGAVNEQFF
once 16 TRBJ2-3 TRBV9 TRBD2 TGTGCCAGCACCCCCCGACTAGCGGGAGGCACAGATACGCAGTATTTT CASTPRLAGGTDTQYF
NA 17 TRBJ1-5 TRBV6-4 NA TGTGCCAGCAGTGAGGTACTACAGGGTGGTGGCAATCAGCCCCAGCATTTT CASSEVLQGGGNQPQHF
NA 14 TRBJ1-5 TRBV6-5 TRBD1 TGTGCCACCCACAGACAGGGTTACAATCAGCCCCAGCATTTT CATHRQGYNQPQHF
once 15 TRBJ1-2 TRBV5-5 NA TGTGCCAGCAGCTTAGAGACGCGTACTAACTATGGCTACACCTTC CASSLETRTNYGYTF
few 17 TRBJ2-3 TRBV6-1 NA TGTGCCAGCAGTGATTCGACGGGAAACTTTTACACAGATACGCAGTATTTT CASSDSTGNFYTDTQYF
NA 18 TRBJ2-2 TRBV11-2 TRBD2 TGTGCCAGCAGCCCGCGGACTAGCGGGAGCCGGGTATCCGGGGAGCTGTTTTTT CASSPRTSGSRVSGELFF
NA 17 TRBJ2-7 TRBV7-2 TRBD2 TGTGCCAGCAGCTTAGTCCCTATACTAGCGGGAGTATCCGAGCAGTACTTC CASSLVPILAGVSEQYF
NA 15 TRBJ1-4 TRBV5-1 NA TGCGCCAGCAGCTTGGGTAGTCAGTATAATGAAAAACTGTTTTTT CASSLGSQYNEKLFF
NA 16 TRBJ1-1 TRBV5-1 NA TGCGCCAGCACAATAAATGGGTGGGGGGTAAACACTGAAGCTTTCTTT CASTINGWGVNTEAFF
NA 13 TRBJ2-5 TRBV5-4 TRBD1 TGTGCCAGCAGCTACAGGGGGCTGGAGACCCAGTACTTC CASSYRGLETQYF
NA 16 TRBJ2-1 TRBV7-2 TRBD2 TGTGCCAGCAGCGCTCTAGGACTAGCGGGGGGCGATGAGCAGTTCTTC CASSALGLAGGDEQFF
NA 14 TRBJ2-5 TRBV19 TRBD2 TGTGCCAGTAGTGCCTTAGCGGGAGACGAGACCCAGTACTTC CASSALAGDETQYF
NA 13 TRBJ2-1 TRBV7-8 NA TGTGCCAGCAGCTCCTACACCGGTGGAGAGCAGTTCTTC CASSSYTGGEQFF
NA 15 TRBJ2-7 TRBV7-9 NA TGTGCCAGCAGCATCAGACAGGGAGGGCTGAGCGAGCAGTACTTC CASSIRQGGLSEQYF
NA 14 TRBJ2-1 TRBV5-1 TRBD2 TGCGCCAGCAGCCCTAGCGGGCCCTACAATGAGCAGTTCTTC CASSPSGPYNEQFF
NA 16 TRBJ2-2 TRBV4-3 NA TGCGCCAGCAGCCAAGATCGTTGGGTTGTCACCGGGGAGCTGTTTTTT CASSQDRWVVTGELFF
once 14 TRBJ2-1 TRBV6-5 TRBD2 TGTGCCAGCAGGCGACCGAGCGGGAACAATGAGCAGTTCTTC CASRRPSGNNEQFF
NA 18 TRBJ2-5 TRBV5-1 TRBD2 TGCGCCAGCAGCCAGGGGGGGACTAGCGGGAGGGCCCGAGAGACCCAGTACTTC CASSQGGTSGRARETQYF
NA 16 TRBJ2-3 TRBV7-2 NA TGTGCCAGCAGCGCGCCCGACAGCCTAAGCACAGATACGCAGTATTTT CASSAPDSLSTDTQYF
NA 17 TRBJ2-1 TRBV19 TRBD2 TGTGCCAGTAGGCCCCGGGGCGGGGCGGGAGGGTACAATGAGCAGTTCTTC CASRPRGGAGGYNEQFF
NA 15 TRBJ2-1 TRBV19 TRBD2 TGTGCCAGTAGTTACTTGTCTAGCGGGGGCAATGAGCAGTTCTTC CASSYLSSGGNEQFF
NA 11 TRBJ2-1 TRBV20-1 TRBD1 TGCAGTGCCGGACAGGGCTATGAGCAGTTCTTC CSAGQGYEQFF
NA 12 TRBJ2-5 TRBV7-2 NA TGTGCCAGCAGCTTAGACCGAGAGACCCAGTACTTC CASSLDRETQYF
NA 15 TRBJ2-1 TRBV28 NA TGTGCCAGCCGCGAGGAGGAGAGGTCCTACAATGAGCAGTTCTTC CASREEERSYNEQFF
NA 13 TRBJ2-5 TRBV7-2 TRBD1 TGTGCCAGCAGCCCCGGACAGGGTGAGACCCAGTACTTC CASSPGQGETQYF